This entry is about one T cell receptor beta chain. Original data processing: Cell counts per sample came from amplifying reference gene primers. TCRdb's table, derived via immunoSEQ multiplex PCR, lists solely in-frame clones and lacks some. D and trimming come from the DNA, and the V and J calls and clone size come from that table. The profile shows 140,000 to 150,000 clones, 87% of them singletons. The sample comes from a study of blood T cell repertoires in COVID-19. About the study: Acute and convalescent COVID-19 samples came from the United States, Italy and Spain. In each case, the material was cDNA or gDNA derived from T cells, B-cell-depleted T cells, or PBMCs.

Sample: peripheral blood. This receptor was obtained from a woman aged 50 to 60 with active or convalescent COVID-19.

The CDR3: CASSSGQATGNTIYF. The CDR3, as DNA: TGCGCCAGCAGCTCGGGACAGGCCACTGGAAACACCATATATTTT. This chain uses TRBV5-1 with TRBJ1-3, with 8 bases identical to TRBD1. CDR3 length: 15 residues. J lost 2 bases, V lost 3 bases, and 4 bases had no gene match. Germline V gene lookup returns CDR1 SGHRS and CDR2 YFSETQ.